Only one count was recorded for the clone carrying this T cell receptor (beta chain). Recovered status in Cohort 3 required two negative PCRs, clearance, or symptom resolution. Original data processing: Estimation of nucleated cell counts was performed using reference gene primer amplification. TCRdb's table, derived via immunoSEQ multiplex PCR, lists solely in-frame clones and lacks some. V, J and clone size are those of that table, while D and trimming were read from the DNA. The table has 200,000 to 250,000 clones, around 86% seen once. Germline-derived CDR1 and CDR2 are SGHNT and YYREEE (reference sequence). V gave up 4 bases and J gave up 5 bases; unmatched junction bases: 10. The CDR3 consists of 16 residues. This record belongs to a study of blood T cell repertoires in COVID-19. Study details: The United States, Italy and Spain supplied acute and convalescent COVID-19 samples. The cDNA or gDNA used as material had been derived from T cells, B-cell-depleted T cells, or PBMCs.

V is TRBV5-4 and J is TRBJ2-2; the match to TRBD1 covers 8 bases. The sequenced sample was PBMCs or T cells enriched from blood (not recorded which). The source is a woman aged 50 to 60 who had recovered from COVID-19. The CDR3 reads CASSPPGQGRTGELFF. CDR3 in DNA: TGTGCCAGCAGCCCACCCGGACAGGGTCGGACCGGGGAGCTGTTTTTT.